Shown below are 19 T cell receptor beta chains from a single sample sequenced in a study of glioma-infiltrating T cells after dendritic cell vaccination. Libraries were prepared by immunoSEQ multiplex PCR; TCRdb keeps only in-frame clonotypes and omits some of them. The sample includes 93,000 or so clones, about four fifths of them seen just once. The sequencing used blood, collected before dendritic cell vaccination. The receptors originated from a human donor with glioblastoma.

V usage is TRBV5-6 and J usage is TRBJ2-5, with D possibly TRBD1 on 6 matching bases. V was cut by 0 bases and J by 5 bases, with 11 bases left in between. The CDR3 totals 14 residues. The germline V gene encodes CDR1 SGHDT and CDR2 YYEEEE. The CDR3 bases are TGTGCCAGCAGCTTGGACAGGGCGGATGAGACCCAGTACTTC. Its protein is CASSLDRADETQYF.

This clone appeared once. The V and J genes are TRBV7-3 and TRBJ2-2, with no clear D. The CDR3 has 14 amino acids. Germline V CDR1 and CDR2: SGHTA, FQGTGA. Trimming shortened V by 1 base and J by 5 bases, and 8 bases separated the two germline ends. The CDR3 coding sequence is TGTGCCAGCAGCTTAAACCAGGCTACCGGGGAGCTGTTTTTT. Encoded protein: CASSLNQATGELFF.

This chain's CDR3 is CASSFRGSSYEQYF. The CDR3 nucleotides read TGTGCCAGCAGCTTTCGGGGGAGCTCCTACGAGCAGTACTTC. V is TRBV11-2 and J is TRBJ2-7, with D perhaps TRBD2 (6 bases). The V end lost 3 bases, the J end lost 0 bases, and 9 bases lay between the germline ends. CDR1 SGHAT and CDR2 FQNNGV come from the germline V gene. The CDR3 has 14 residues. Supplemented by reference TRBV11-2 and TRBJ2-7, the full variable domain reads EAGVAQSPRYKIIEKRQSVAFWCNPISGHATLYWYQQILGQGPKLLIQFQNNGVVDDSQLPKDRFSAERLKGVDSTLKIQPAKLEDSAVYLCASSFRGSSYEQYFGPGTRLTVT.

V and J are TRBV4-3 and TRBJ2-5; 9 nucleotides match TRBD2. The trim removed 1 base at V and 12 bases at J, leaving 12 bases unmatched. CDR1 LGHNA and CDR2 YSLEER come from the germline V gene. The CDR3 sequence is 15 residues long. The CDR3 DNA reads TGCGCCAGCAGCCAAGGGTTTAGCGGGGGAACTCGAGAGTACTTC. It translates to CASSQGFSGGTREYF.

The gene calls are TRBV19 and TRBJ1-1, with a weak D call TRBD1 (6 bases). The CDR3 is 12 amino acids. Germline V CDR1 and CDR2: LNHDA, SQIVND (reference sequence). V gave up 4 bases and J gave up 10 bases, with 13 bases separating them. The CDR3 nucleotides are TGTGCCAGTAGTACCCCAGGGGTTGGAGCTTTCTTT. Its protein is CASSTPGVGAFF.

In this sample, this clone turned up once. The V gene is TRBV10-2, the J gene TRBJ1-5, with D possibly TRBD1 on 5 matching bases. Germline assignment: CDR1 WSHSY and CDR2 SAAADI. The V gene lost 3 bases and the J gene lost 8 bases, with 8 bases spanning the gap. The CDR3 contains 12 residues. In nucleotides, the CDR3 is TGCGCCAGCAGTGACAGGGAAAAGCCCCAGCATTTT. It specifies CASSDREKPQHF.

The chain uses TRBV7-8 and TRBJ2-5; TRBD2 might be the D (5 bases). Trimming took 5 bases from V and 0 from J, leaving 13 bases between them. In germline, CDR1 is SGHVS, CDR2 FQNEAQ. The CDR3 loop spans 15 amino acids. CDR3: CASSPPREYQETQYF. The CDR3 DNA follows: TGTGCCAGCAGCCCTCCGAGGGAGTACCAAGAGACCCAGTACTTC.

The V gene is TRBV27, the J gene TRBJ2-5; possible D gene TRBD2, 6 bases. The CDR3 runs 16 residues. The V gene's germline CDR1 is MNHEY and CDR2 SMNVEV (reference sequence). V was trimmed by 2 bases and J by 4 bases, leaving 17 bases between them. CDR3 loop: CASSLQGDSTAETQYF. The CDR3, as DNA: TGTGCCAGCAGTTTACAAGGGGACTCAACGGCAGAGACCCAGTACTTC.

This chain connects TRBV5-4 to TRBJ2-5; weak D call: TRBD1 (6 bases). The CDR3 is made up of 13 amino acids. Trimming took 1 base from V and 4 from J, leaving 8 bases between them. From germline, CDR1 is SGHNT and CDR2 YYREEE (reference sequence). In nucleotides, the CDR3 is TGTGCCAGCAGCTTGCAGGGGATAGAGACCCAGTACTTC. Its protein product is CASSLQGIETQYF. Variable domain in full (rest from reference TRBV5-4 and TRBJ2-5): ETGVTQSPTHLIKTRGQQVTLRCSSQSGHNTVSWYQQALGQGPQFIFQYYREEENGRGNFPPRFSGLQFPNYSSELNVNALELDDSALYLCASSLQGIETQYFGPGTRLLVL.

V gene TRBV7-9 combines with J gene TRBJ2-1; possibly TRBD1 for D (5 bases). This CDR3 is 12 amino acids long. CDR1 is SEHNR and CDR2 is FQNEAQ in the germline V gene (reference sequence). The germline V and J ends were trimmed by 6 bases and 12 bases, with 15 bases remaining between them. As DNA, the CDR3 is TGTGCCAGCAGAGATCAGGGTAAGGGGCAGTTCTTC. It encodes CASRDQGKGQFF.

This chain joins TRBV7-8 and TRBJ1-1, with D unclear. This CDR3 region has 17 residues. Looked up from germline, CDR1 is SGHVS and CDR2 is FQNEAQ. V lost 2 bases, J lost 0 bases, and 16 bases lay in between. The CDR3 DNA reads as TGTGCCAGCAGCTTACGACGAGTAAGACTGATGAACACTGAAGCTTTCTTT. Encoded protein: CASSLRRVRLMNTEAFF.

The chain recombines TRBV10-3 with TRBJ1-2; TRBD1 matches at 7 bases. The CDR3 is made up of 16 amino acids. Losses at the gene ends were 0 bases for V and 8 bases for J; bases not matched to a gene: 12. CDR1 is ENHRY and CDR2 is SYGVKD in the germline V gene. CDR3 sequence: CAISESKGAPGRGYTF. DNA for the CDR3: TGTGCCATCAGTGAGTCGAAGGGGGCGCCAGGTAGAGGCTACACCTTC.

The chain is built from TRBV7-9 and TRBJ1-1; maybe TRBD1 (5 bases). This CDR3 is built from 14 residues. With 5 bases removed from V and 4 bases from J, the gap between germline ends came to 14 bases. Germline V gives CDR1 SEHNR, CDR2 FQNEAQ (reference sequence). The CDR3 is CASSPQGLGTEAFF. The CDR3 DNA is TGTGCCAGCAGCCCCCAGGGTTTGGGCACTGAAGCTTTCTTT.

The V gene is TRBV7-9, the J gene TRBJ1-2; D gene unclear. V was shortened by 10 bases and J by 8 bases, with 17 bases between the two germline ends. The CDR3 has 12 amino acids. Per germline, CDR1 SEHNR and CDR2 FQNEAQ (reference sequence). The CDR3 sequence: CATRMERRGYTF. Written as DNA, the CDR3 is TGTGCCACCAGGATGGAGAGACGGGGCTACACCTTC.

This chain uses TRBV6-5 with TRBJ1-3; no clear D. The germline V gene encodes CDR1 MNHEY and CDR2 SVGAGI. The CDR3 extends over 12 amino acids. The V gene lost 6 bases and the J gene lost 8 bases, with 11 bases spanning the gap. The CDR3 region has the DNA TGTGCCAGCAGCTCGGGCGGGGACACCATATATTTT. This sequence encodes CASSSGGDTIYF.

V and J are TRBV6-1 and TRBJ2-2, with TRBD1 matching 11 bases. With 6 bases clipped from V and 2 bases from J, the junction kept 2 bases outside the gene matches. The CDR3 is 15 amino acids. CDR1 is MNHNS and CDR2 is SASEGT in the germline V gene. CDR3 loop: CASRDRGQNTGELFF. The DNA of the CDR3 is TGTGCCAGCAGGGACAGGGGGCAAAACACCGGGGAGCTGTTTTTT.

This clone was counted a few times. The chain is built from TRBV10-3 and TRBJ1-2; 7 bases agree with TRBD1. Unmatched junction bases numbered 11, after V lost 6 bases and J lost 4 bases. Germline V gene sequence: CDR1 ENHRY, CDR2 SYGVKD. CDR3 length: 15 amino acids. The chain's CDR3 is CAISATQGIGYGYTF. The CDR3 DNA is TGTGCCATCAGCGCAACACAGGGGATAGGCTATGGCTACACCTTC.

The genes are TRBV27 and TRBJ2-6, with TRBD1 identical over 7 bases. Germline CDR1 is MNHEY and CDR2 is SMNVEV (reference sequence). With V trimmed by 1 base and J by 0 bases, 6 bases remained unmatched. The CDR3 has 18 amino acids. DNA for the CDR3: TGTGCCAGCAGTTTATTTTGGGACAGACTCTCTGGGGCCAACGTCCTGACTTTC. Amino acids: CASSLFWDRLSGANVLTF.

The rearrangement links TRBV6-6 to TRBJ2-2; 7 nucleotides match TRBD2. Trimming removed 6 bases from V and 1 base from J; junction bases left unmatched: 8. The CDR3 has 16 residues. Germline values: CDR1 MNHNY, CDR2 SVGAGI (reference sequence). The CDR3 DNA is TGTGCCAGCAGCCCCTGGGAGCGGGGGAACACCGGGGAGCTGTTTTTT. This translates into CASSPWERGNTGELFF.